A single sample is the source of the 12 T cell receptor beta chains below, sequenced in a study of T cell repertoires in cytomegalovirus infection. No cognate antigen is known for these TCRs. Each CDR3 protein gets one entry after TCRdb re-called the reads with MiXCR. This sample has around 300,000 distinct CDR3 sequences, with roughly 25% found just once. This specimen consisted of cultured PBMCs, obtained from culture after CMV antigen stimulation. The receptors stem from a human donor in good health (CMV status not recorded). Some clones in this sample may be carry-over from other donors' samples.

The chain couples TRBV5-1 to TRBJ2-3; 9 positions match TRBD2. Germline CDR1 SGHRS, CDR2 YFSETQ. The CDR3 has 14 amino acids. Losses at the gene ends were 7 bases for V and 5 bases for J; bases not matched to a gene: 8. The CDR3 protein is CASGGTSYIDTQYF. The CDR3 region has the DNA TGCGCCAGCGGTGGGACTAGCTACATAGATACGCAGTATTTT.

This clonotype was found many times. The V and J genes are TRBV7-9 and TRBJ1-1; a possible D gene is TRBD1 (6 bases). In germline, CDR1 is SEHNR, CDR2 FQNEAQ (reference sequence). Trimming removed 3 bases from V and 6 bases from J, with 17 bases in between. This CDR3 has 15 residues. In DNA, the CDR3 is TGTGCCAGCAGCTTCTTTGGGGGCGTACACGCTGAAGCTTTCTTT. Translated: CASSFFGGVHAEAFF. The whole variable domain, remainder taken from reference TRBV7-9 and TRBJ1-1, is DTGVSQNPRHKITKRGQNVTFRCDPISEHNRLYWYRQTLGQGPEFLTYFQNEAQLEKSRLLSDRFSAERPKGSFSTLEIQRTEQGDSAMYLCASSFFGGVHAEAFFGQGTRLTVV.

The chain is built from TRBV6-6 and TRBJ2-1, with TRBD2 matching 7 bases. The CDR3 consists of 13 residues. The V and J ends lost 7 bases and 7 bases, in that order; junction bases with no gene match: 7. In germline, CDR1 is MNHNY, CDR2 SVGAGI (reference sequence). The CDR3 spells CASTLWRENEQFF. The DNA of the CDR3 is TGTGCCAGCACCCTATGGCGGGAGAATGAGCAGTTCTTC.

This clonotype was observed many times. The rearrangement links TRBV7-9 to TRBJ2-7; D perhaps matches TRBD2 (6 bases). CDR3 length: 15 amino acids. The germline V gene has CDR1 SEHNR and CDR2 FQNEAQ (reference sequence). Trimming took 5 bases from V and 2 from J, leaving 16 bases between them. CDR3 sequence (DNA): TGTGCCAGCAGCCCCCCGGCTAGCGAAACCTACGAGCAGTACTTC. Translating gives CASSPPASETYEQYF.

V usage is TRBV11-2 and J usage is TRBJ2-7; possibly TRBD2 for D (6 bases). The CDR3 extends over 16 amino acids. Germline loops: CDR1 SGHAT, CDR2 FQNNGV. V was cut by 4 bases and J by 6 bases, with 22 bases left in between. CDR3 DNA: TGTGCCAGCAGCTCGGGACTCCTGGACCCTGAAGGCGAGCAGTACGTC. Translation gives CASSSGLLDPEGEQYV.

This clonotype was observed many times. The chain couples TRBV12-3 or TRBV12-4 to TRBJ1-1, with D possibly matching TRBD1 (6 bases). The CDR3 sequence is 15 residues long. Trimming pared 5 bases from V and 1 base from J, leaving 14 bases between. CDR3 region: CASSPHRVGNTEAFF. CDR3 bases: TGTGCCAGCAGTCCGCACAGGGTGGGGAACACTGAAGCTTTCTTT.

The chain combines TRBV7-8 with TRBJ1-4, with a weak D call TRBD1 (5 bases). CDR3 length: 14 amino acids. The V gene's germline CDR1 is SGHVS and CDR2 FQNEAQ. V lost 5 bases, J lost 10 bases, and 17 bases lay in between. CDR3 DNA: TGTGCCAGCAGCACTGGACACGTAGCTGGAAAACTGTTTTTT. Its protein product is CASSTGHVAGKLFF.

This clonotype has ten or more counts. The rearrangement links TRBV7-2 to TRBJ2-5; D is perhaps TRBD1 or TRBD2 (5 bases each). The CDR3 runs 14 residues. Germline-derived CDR1 and CDR2 are SGHTA and FQGNSA. Between the trimmed V and J ends, which lost 3 bases and 7 bases, there was a span of 15 bases. CDR3 nucleotide sequence: TGTGCCAGCAGCTTCCAAGGGACCGTAGGGACCCAGTACTTC. Encoded protein: CASSFQGTVGTQYF. Using reference TRBV7-2 and TRBJ2-5 for the parts outside the CDR3, the full variable domain is GAGVSQSPSNKVTEKGKDVELRCDPISGHTALYWYRQSLGQGLEFLIYFQGNSAPDKSGLPSDRFSAERTGGSVSTLTIQRTQQEDSAVYLCASSFQGTVGTQYFGPGTRLLVL.

This clonotype was found many times. This chain connects TRBV6-1 to TRBJ2-7; unclear D gene. The CDR3 is 11 amino acids. From germline, CDR1 is MNHNS and CDR2 SASEGT. With 10 bases removed from V and 4 bases from J, the gap between germline ends came to 11 bases. The chain's CDR3 is CATLLGYEQYV. DNA of the CDR3: TGTGCCACCCTGTTGGGGTACGAGCAGTACGTC.

This clonotype came up a few times. This chain joins TRBV28 and TRBJ2-4; D perhaps matches TRBD1 (6 bases). Germline V gene sequence: CDR1 MDHEN, CDR2 SYDVKM. The CDR3 runs to 17 residues. Trimming took 6 bases from V and 1 from J, leaving 19 bases between them. The CDR3 is CASSPNRDTSAKNIQYF. CDR3 in DNA: TGTGCCAGCAGCCCCAATAGGGACACATCGGCCAAAAACATTCAGTACTTC.

The chain is built from TRBV5-4 and TRBJ1-2; 9 bases match TRBD1. V gave up 0 bases and J gave up 6 bases; unmatched junction bases: 12. This CDR3 is 17 amino acids long. The germline V gene encodes CDR1 SGHNT and CDR2 YYREEE (reference sequence). The CDR3 loop reads CASSLDPTGTGRDGYTF. CDR3 DNA: TGTGCCAGCAGCTTGGACCCTACGGGGACAGGGAGGGATGGCTACACCTTC.

The V gene is TRBV7-9, the J gene TRBJ2-1, with 14 bases matching TRBD2. CDR1 is SEHNR, CDR2 FQNEAQ, per germline (reference sequence). The V gene end was trimmed by 9 bases and the J gene end by 5 bases; junction bases not matched to a gene: 6. The CDR3 runs 15 residues. The chain's CDR3 is CASRLAGGQNNEQFF. CDR3 bases: TGTGCCAGTAGACTAGCGGGAGGGCAAAACAATGAGCAGTTCTTC.